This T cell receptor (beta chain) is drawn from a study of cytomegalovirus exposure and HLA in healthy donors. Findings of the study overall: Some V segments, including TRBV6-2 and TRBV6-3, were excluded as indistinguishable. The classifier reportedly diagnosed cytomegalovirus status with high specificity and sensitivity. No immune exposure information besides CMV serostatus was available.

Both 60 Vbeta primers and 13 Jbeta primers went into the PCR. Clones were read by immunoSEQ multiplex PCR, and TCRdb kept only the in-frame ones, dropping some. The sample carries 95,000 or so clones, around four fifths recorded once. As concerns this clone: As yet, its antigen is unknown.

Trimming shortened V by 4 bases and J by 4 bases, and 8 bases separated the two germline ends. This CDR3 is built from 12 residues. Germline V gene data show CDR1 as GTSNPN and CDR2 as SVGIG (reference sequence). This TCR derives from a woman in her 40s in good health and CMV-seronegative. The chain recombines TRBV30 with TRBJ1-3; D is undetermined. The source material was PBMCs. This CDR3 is CAWTPSGNTIYF. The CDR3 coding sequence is TGTGCCTGGACCCCCTCCGGAAACACCATATATTTT.